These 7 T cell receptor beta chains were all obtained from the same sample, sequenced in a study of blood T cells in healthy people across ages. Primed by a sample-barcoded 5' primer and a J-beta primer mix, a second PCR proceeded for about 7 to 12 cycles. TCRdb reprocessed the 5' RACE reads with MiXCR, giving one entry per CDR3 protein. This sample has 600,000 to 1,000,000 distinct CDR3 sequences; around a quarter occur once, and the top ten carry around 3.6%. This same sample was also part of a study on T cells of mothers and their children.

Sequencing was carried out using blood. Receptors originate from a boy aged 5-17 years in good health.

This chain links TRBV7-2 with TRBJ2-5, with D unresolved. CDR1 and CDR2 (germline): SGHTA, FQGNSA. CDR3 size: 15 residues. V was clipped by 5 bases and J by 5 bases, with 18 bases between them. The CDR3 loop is CASSPAAAVGETQYF. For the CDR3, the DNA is TGTGCCAGCAGCCCCGCGGCCGCGGTAGGCGAGACCCAGTACTTC.

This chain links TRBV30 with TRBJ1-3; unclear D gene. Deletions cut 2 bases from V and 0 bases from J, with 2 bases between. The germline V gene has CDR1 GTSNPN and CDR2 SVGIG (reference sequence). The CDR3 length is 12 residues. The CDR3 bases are TGTGCCTGGAGTCCCTCTGGAAACACCATATATTTT. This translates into CAWSPSGNTIYF.

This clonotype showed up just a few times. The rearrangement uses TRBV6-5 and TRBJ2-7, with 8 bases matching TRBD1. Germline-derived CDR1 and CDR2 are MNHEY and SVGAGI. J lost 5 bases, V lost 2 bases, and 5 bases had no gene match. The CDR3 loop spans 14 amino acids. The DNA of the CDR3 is TGTGCCAGCAGTTACACTGGACAGGGCCACGAGCAGTACTTC. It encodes CASSYTGQGHEQYF.

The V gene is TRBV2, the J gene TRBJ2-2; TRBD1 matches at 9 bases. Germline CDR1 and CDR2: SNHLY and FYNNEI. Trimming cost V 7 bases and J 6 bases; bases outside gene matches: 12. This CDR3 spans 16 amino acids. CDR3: CASTNSDRGLAGELFF. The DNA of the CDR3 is TGTGCCAGCACGAATTCGGACAGGGGCCTTGCCGGGGAGCTGTTTTTT.

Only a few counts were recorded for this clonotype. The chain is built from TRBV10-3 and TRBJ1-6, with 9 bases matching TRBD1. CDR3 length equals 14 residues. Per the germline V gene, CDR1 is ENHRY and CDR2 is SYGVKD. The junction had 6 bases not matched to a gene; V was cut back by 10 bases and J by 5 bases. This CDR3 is CATSRDRDNSPLHF. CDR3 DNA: TGTGCCACCTCTAGGGACAGGGATAATTCACCCCTCCACTTT.

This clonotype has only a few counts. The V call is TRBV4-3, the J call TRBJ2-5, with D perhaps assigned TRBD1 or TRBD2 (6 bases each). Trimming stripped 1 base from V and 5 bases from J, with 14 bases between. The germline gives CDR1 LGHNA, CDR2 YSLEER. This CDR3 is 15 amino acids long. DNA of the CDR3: TGCGCCAGCAGCCAAGGTGTGGGGGCGGGGGAGACCCAGTACTTC. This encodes CASSQGVGAGETQYF.

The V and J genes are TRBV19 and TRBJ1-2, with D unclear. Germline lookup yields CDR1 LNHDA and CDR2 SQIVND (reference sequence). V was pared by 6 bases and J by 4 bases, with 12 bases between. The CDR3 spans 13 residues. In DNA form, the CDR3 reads TGTGCCAGTAGCCCTATAAGCGGCTATGGCTACACCTTC. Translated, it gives CASSPISGYGYTF.